Here is one T cell receptor beta chain with its context. A second PCR of about 7 to 12 cycles used a sample-barcoded 5' primer and a J-beta primer mix. TCRdb fed the 5' RACE reads into MiXCR, producing one record per CDR3 protein. The data show approximately 800,000 distinct CDR3 sequences, 60% to 80% seen once. This record comes from a study of blood T cells in healthy people across ages. Study background: With template switching, about one barcoded beta molecule was captured per two T cells.

The CDR3 consists of 13 residues. The V gene lost 7 bases and the J gene lost 5 bases, with 12 bases spanning the gap. Germline V lookup: CDR1 MNHEY, CDR2 SMNVEV (reference sequence). This clonotype originated in a young man in good health. V and J are TRBV27 and TRBJ2-1; D is unclear. The specimen sequenced was blood. This CDR3 reads CASTPRRHNEQFF. The DNA for the CDR3 is TGTGCCAGCACTCCCAGGCGGCACAATGAGCAGTTCTTC.